This T cell receptor beta chain was retrieved from a study of T cell changes during pregnancy in multiple sclerosis. TCRdb's copy holds only in-frame clones and misses some; the assay was immunoSEQ multiplex PCR. Found here are about 49,000 clones, around 89% of them singletons; the top ten hold approximately 5%. Germline loops: CDR1 SGHRS, CDR2 YFSETQ. This CDR3 region has 16 residues. J gave up 6 bases and V 4 bases, and 13 bases lay outside the gene matches. The sample consisted of peripheral blood, taken after pregnancy. The chain carries TRBV5-1 and TRBJ2-3; 8 nucleotides agree with TRBD2. The receptor was isolated from a female donor in good health, enrolled as a control in a pregnancy study. The CDR3 bases are TGCGCCAGCAGCCAGACCTTTGGCGGGAGGAGGGATACGCAGTATTTT. Encoded protein: CASSQTFGGRRDTQYF. The full variable domain, in which reference TRBV5-1 and TRBJ2-3 provide the parts outside the CDR3, is KAGVTQTPRYLIKTRGQQVTLSCSPISGHRSVSWYQQTPGQGLQFLFEYFSETQRNKGNFPGRFSGRQFSNSRSEMNVSTLELGDSALYLCASSQTFGGRRDTQYFGPGTRLTVL.